This TCR beta chain appears in the sequencing data of a study of cytomegalovirus exposure and HLA in healthy donors. Germline V lookup: CDR1 PRHDT, CDR2 FYEKMQ (reference sequence). This CDR3 has 15 residues. V dropped 1 base and J dropped 1 base, with 8 bases sitting between them. PCR was performed using 60 Vbeta and 13 Jbeta primers. Method: immunoSEQ multiplex PCR; TCRdb's copy keeps in-frame clones and lacks some. The sample has under 150,000 clones, approximately 78% seen once. The receptor's source is a woman in her thirties or forties in good health and CMV-seropositive. Sequenced: PBMCs. V gene TRBV13 combines with J gene TRBJ2-4; possible D gene TRBD1, 5 bases. CDR3 in amino acids: CASSLEGSAKNIQYF. CDR3 DNA: TGTGCCAGCAGCTTAGAGGGGTCGGCCAAAAACATTCAGTACTTC.